Each of the 3 T cell receptor beta chains below was sequenced from the same sample in a study of control samples from healthy donors and cancer patients (dated by TCRdb to the early 2020s). Library preparation was by the immunoSEQ multiplex PCR assay. Here the immuneACCESS table is served through TCRdb, limited to in-frame sequences with V and J called. Missing clones are a known gap in these copies; in checked studies unresolved V genes cover under half, and the rest lacks a known reason. Here the sample has 180,000 or so clones; roughly 91% occur a single time. Together, the top ten hold about 1.6% of the sample. The sequencing input was blood. These receptors all come from a woman in her thirties in good health.

The V and J genes are TRBV6-1 and TRBJ1-2; no firm D call. Trimming pared 2 bases from V and 4 bases from J, leaving 8 bases between. This CDR3 contains 13 residues. CDR1 MNHNS and CDR2 SASEGT come from the germline V gene. The CDR3 reads CASSEHTPYGYTF. CDR3 coding DNA: TGTGCCAGCAGTGAACACACCCCCTATGGCTACACCTTC.

V is TRBV2 and J is TRBJ1-3; 9 bases align to TRBD1. The CDR3 spans 15 residues. The germline CDR1 and CDR2 sequences are SNHLY and FYNNEI. The V and J ends lost 6 bases and 0 bases, in that order; junction bases with no gene match: 3. This CDR3 is CASRQGATSGNTIYF. The CDR3 DNA follows: TGTGCCAGCAGACAGGGGGCCACCTCTGGAAACACCATATATTTT.

The genes are TRBV2 and TRBJ1-2; 7 bases are shared with TRBD1. V gave up 4 bases and J gave up 6 bases; unmatched junction bases: 8. Per germline, CDR1 SNHLY and CDR2 FYNNEI. The CDR3 totals 14 residues. CDR3 in amino acids: CASSGRQGGDGYTF. The CDR3 coding sequence is TGTGCCAGCAGTGGGCGACAGGGAGGCGATGGCTACACCTTC.